A selection of T cell receptor beta chains follows, all from one sample in a study of shared clonotypes between healthy human individuals. The data were produced by immunoSEQ multiplex PCR, yet TCRdb's version contains in-frame clones alone and is incomplete. The sample has about 2 million clones, about 94% seen once. Sample: naive CD8+ T cells sorted from blood. The receptors were sampled from a man aged 18 to 29 in good health. The CDR3 runs from the conserved cysteine through the conserved F or W. Fields, in order: V gene, clone size, D gene, CDR3 length, J gene, CDR3 protein, CDR3 DNA. A D gene is named only where the DNA matches it firmly. Rows may omit the clone size; those that give it use once, few, many or a size class.

TRBV6-5,.,.,13,TRBJ2-3,CASARLLKDTQYF,TGTGCCAGCGCGAGACTGCTCAAAGATACGCAGTATTTT
TRBV4-3,once,TRBD2,16,TRBJ2-5,CASSQLAQLAGETQYF,TGCGCCAGCAGCCAATTAGCCCAACTAGCGGGTGAGACCCAGTACTTC
TRBV15,.,TRBD1,14,TRBJ2-7,CATSRVTGEAEQYF,TGTGCCACCAGCAGAGTGACAGGGGAGGCCGAGCAGTACTTC
TRBV1,.,.,16,TRBJ2-2,CTSSQDIFSNTGELFF,TGCACCAGCAGCCAAGATATATTCTCGAACACCGGGGAGCTGTTTTTT
TRBV10-2,once,TRBD1,14,TRBJ2-5,CASEGQGPKETQYF,TGCGCCAGCGAGGGACAGGGGCCGAAAGAGACCCAGTACTTC
TRBV13,.,.,12,TRBJ2-5,CASSPNGETQYF,TGTGCCAGCAGCCCAAACGGGGAGACCCAGTACTTC
TRBV6-6,.,.,13,TRBJ1-2,CASSYSTDYGYTF,TGTGCCAGCAGTTACTCTACTGACTATGGCTACACCTTC
TRBV27,.,.,13,TRBJ1-6,CASNTGRGSPLHF,TGTGCCAGCAACACAGGGCGGGGTTCACCCCTCCACTTT
TRBV6-1,few,TRBD1,11,TRBJ1-2,CASTGTGGSTF,TGTGCCAGCACGGGGACAGGGGGAAGCACCTTC
TRBV5-6,.,.,16,TRBJ2-5,CASSSPGEQGEETQYF,TGTGCCAGCAGCTCTCCGGGGGAGCAGGGGGAAGAGACCCAGTACTTC
TRBV6-1,once,.,13,TRBJ1-6,CASSPLAPSPLHF,TGTGCCAGCAGCCCCCTTGCCCCGTCGCCCCTCCACTTT
TRBV19,.,.,13,TRBJ1-1,CATLDGLNTEAFF,TGTGCCACCCTTGACGGACTGAACACTGAAGCTTTCTTT
TRBV4-1,.,.,13,TRBJ1-1,CASSQSWDTEAFF,TGCGCCAGCAGCCAGTCTTGGGACACTGAAGCTTTCTTT
TRBV10-2,.,.,14,TRBJ1-1,CASSAPAFYTEAFF,TGCGCCAGCAGTGCCCCAGCCTTTTACACTGAAGCTTTCTTT
TRBV27,.,.,13,TRBJ2-3,CASSFVATDTQYF,TGTGCCAGCAGTTTCGTGGCCACAGATACGCAGTATTTT
TRBV5-1,once,.,15,TRBJ2-7,CASSLDQGSTYEQYF,TGCGCCAGCAGCTTGGACCAGGGTTCAACCTACGAGCAGTACTTC
TRBV4-1,.,TRBD1,16,TRBJ1-1,CASSQDGTGFSTEAFF,TGCGCCAGCAGCCAAGATGGGACAGGGTTCTCCACTGAAGCTTTCTTT
TRBV7-9,once,.,12,TRBJ1-1,CASSIDITEAFF,TGTGCCAGCAGCATTGACATCACTGAAGCTTTCTTT